This T cell receptor (beta chain) came from a study of T cell changes during pregnancy in multiple sclerosis. Assay: immunoSEQ multiplex PCR; the TCRdb copy retains only in-frame clones and omits some. This table has roughly 40,000 clones, around 89% appearing once. The TCR sequence derives from a female donor with multiple sclerosis, enrolled in a pregnancy study. The specimen was CD4+ T cells from peripheral blood mononuclear cells, collected in the first trimester of pregnancy.

The CDR3 nucleotides read TGTGCCAGCAACGACACCCCCGGGGGATTGGTTGAAGCTTTCTTT. It codes for CASNDTPGGLVEAFF. This chain joins TRBV6-6 and TRBJ1-1, with a tentative D call TRBD1 (5 bases). V was trimmed by 7 bases and J by 7 bases, leaving 22 bases between them. Germline values: CDR1 MNHNY, CDR2 SVGAGI (reference sequence). The CDR3 contains 15 residues.